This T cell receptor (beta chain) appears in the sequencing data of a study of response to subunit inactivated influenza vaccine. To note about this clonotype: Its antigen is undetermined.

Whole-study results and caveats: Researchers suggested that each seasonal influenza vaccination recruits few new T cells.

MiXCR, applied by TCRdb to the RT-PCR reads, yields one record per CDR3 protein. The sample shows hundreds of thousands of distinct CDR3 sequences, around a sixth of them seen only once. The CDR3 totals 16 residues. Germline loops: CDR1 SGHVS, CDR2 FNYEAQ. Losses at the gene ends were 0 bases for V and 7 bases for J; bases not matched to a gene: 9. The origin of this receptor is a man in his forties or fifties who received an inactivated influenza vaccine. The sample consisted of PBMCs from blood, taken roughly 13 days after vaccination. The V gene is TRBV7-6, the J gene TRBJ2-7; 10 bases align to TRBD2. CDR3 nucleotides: TGTGCCAGCAGCTTAGCTAGCGGGGGGCCTCGGGGTGAGCAGTACTTC. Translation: CASSLASGGPRGEQYF.